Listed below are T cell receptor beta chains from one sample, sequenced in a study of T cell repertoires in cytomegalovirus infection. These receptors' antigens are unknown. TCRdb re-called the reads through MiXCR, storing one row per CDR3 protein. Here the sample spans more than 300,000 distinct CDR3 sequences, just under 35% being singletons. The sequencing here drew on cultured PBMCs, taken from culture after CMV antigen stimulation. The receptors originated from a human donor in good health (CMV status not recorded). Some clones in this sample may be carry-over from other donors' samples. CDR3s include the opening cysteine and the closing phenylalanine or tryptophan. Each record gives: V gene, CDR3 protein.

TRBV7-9,CASSLERGQSRRYEQYF
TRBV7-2,CASSQPPGWGQGFGEQYF
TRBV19,CASSPSRGFGTEAFF
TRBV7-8,CASSSRWSNTEAFF
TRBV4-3,CASSQDLAGRETQYF
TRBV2,CASSAHENTEAFF
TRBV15,CATSSGSGAYNEQFF
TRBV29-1,CSALAPGPKGGYTF
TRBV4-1,CASSQDSSGSVNEQFF
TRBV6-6,CASSGNYGYTF
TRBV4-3,CASSQDWLQETQYF
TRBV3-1,CASSQGLGGQGATGPYGYTF
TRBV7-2,CASSQTSGRETQYF
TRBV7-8,CASSLVAGASYNEQFF
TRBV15,CATSRDLVTAQETQYF
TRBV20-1,CSARRQGTDTQYF
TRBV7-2,CTSSLNYGYTF
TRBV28,CASSNAPLGKNTIYF
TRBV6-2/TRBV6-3,CASNGLAGSETQYF
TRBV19,CASSLWDRGPETQYF
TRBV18,CASSPPGQGDNEQFF
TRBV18,CASSPPGQGTYGYTF
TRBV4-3,CASSRGSTEAFF
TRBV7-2,CASRVSSYEQYF
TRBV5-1,CASSSRDSYQETQYF
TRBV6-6,CASSYDRGGRNEQFF
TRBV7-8,CASSERGGQGRNSTLHF
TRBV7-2,CASSEYRGPNEKLFF
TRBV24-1,CATRAGGASYNEQFF
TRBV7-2,CATQGGGAKVYGYTF
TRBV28,CASSFGPNYGYTF
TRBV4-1,CASSQDAGTSGVDEQFF
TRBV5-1,CASSLSGRSADTQYF
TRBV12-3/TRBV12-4,CASSQQSSYNEQFF
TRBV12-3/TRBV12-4,CASSVDGSRTDTQYF
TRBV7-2,CASTTGYQPQHF
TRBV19,CASTYVGRGHNGYTF
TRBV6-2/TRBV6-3,CASSYRTSGTGQETQYF
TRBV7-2,CASSLVYTGELFF
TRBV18,CASSPVMGNQPQHF
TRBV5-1,CASSPYRGPGDNEQFF
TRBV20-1,CSAKRDLNTGELFF
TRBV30,CAWSVGQGPFF
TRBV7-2,CASSAAGGAPGNTIYF
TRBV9,CASSVDNRSPYGYTF
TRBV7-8,CASSLAPADEQFF